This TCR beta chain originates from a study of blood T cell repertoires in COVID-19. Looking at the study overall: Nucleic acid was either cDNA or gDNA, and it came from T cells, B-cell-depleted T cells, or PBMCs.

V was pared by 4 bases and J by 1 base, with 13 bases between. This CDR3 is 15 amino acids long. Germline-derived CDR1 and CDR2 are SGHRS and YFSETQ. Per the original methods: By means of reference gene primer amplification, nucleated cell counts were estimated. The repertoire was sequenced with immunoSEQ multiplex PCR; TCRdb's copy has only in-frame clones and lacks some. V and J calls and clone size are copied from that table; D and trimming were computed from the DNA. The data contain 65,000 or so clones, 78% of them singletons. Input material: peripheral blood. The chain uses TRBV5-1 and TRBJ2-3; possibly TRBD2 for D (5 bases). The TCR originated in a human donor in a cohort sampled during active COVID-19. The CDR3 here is CASSPQSGGTDTQYF. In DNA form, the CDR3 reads TGCGCCAGCAGCCCGCAAAGCGGAGGCACAGATACGCAGTATTTT.